The entry below describes one T cell receptor beta chain. Its target is unknown. The germline V gene encodes CDR1 WNHNN and CDR2 SYGVQD (reference sequence). V was pared by 3 bases and J by 0 bases, with 8 bases between. The length of the CDR3 is 14 residues. The data derive from a study of Ad26.COV2.S vaccination and SARS-CoV-2 variants. Assay: immunoSEQ multiplex PCR; the TCRdb copy retains only in-frame clones and omits some. In the table there are 300,000 to 450,000 clones, around 90% of which are singletons. General study points: People who got the vaccine or the placebo had similar non-spike TCR breadth. Placebo recipients showed lower spike-specific TCR breadth than vaccinees. Spike-specific CD8+ and CD4+ T cell responses reportedly showed substantial breadth after vaccination. Measurements of TCR breadth and depth may have given underestimates of the total T cell responses.

This material consisted of peripheral blood, taken after recovery from COVID-19. The receptor was derived from a human donor who had recovered from COVID-19. The chain carries TRBV10-1 and TRBJ1-1, with no clear D. CDR3 amino acids: CASSDGGMNTEAFF. For the CDR3, the DNA is TGCGCCAGCAGTGACGGCGGAATGAACACTGAAGCTTTCTTT.